This T cell receptor beta chain was sequenced in a study of control samples from healthy donors and cancer patients. Some clones are missing from TCRdb's copy, which holds only in-frame ones; the method was immunoSEQ multiplex PCR. The sample gives about 130,000 clones, approximately 92% of which show up once; around 0.52% is in the top ten. V was cut by 3 bases and J by 3 bases, with 8 bases left in between. Per germline, CDR1 WNHNN and CDR2 SYGVQD (reference sequence). The CDR3 has 14 amino acids. The sample consisted of PBMCs. The rearrangement uses TRBV10-1 and TRBJ2-2; D unresolved. The TCR was taken from a man at least 80 years old with head and neck cancer. CDR3 region: CASSERVDTGELFF. The CDR3 bases are TGCGCCAGCAGTGAAAGGGTCGACACCGGGGAGCTGTTTTTT.